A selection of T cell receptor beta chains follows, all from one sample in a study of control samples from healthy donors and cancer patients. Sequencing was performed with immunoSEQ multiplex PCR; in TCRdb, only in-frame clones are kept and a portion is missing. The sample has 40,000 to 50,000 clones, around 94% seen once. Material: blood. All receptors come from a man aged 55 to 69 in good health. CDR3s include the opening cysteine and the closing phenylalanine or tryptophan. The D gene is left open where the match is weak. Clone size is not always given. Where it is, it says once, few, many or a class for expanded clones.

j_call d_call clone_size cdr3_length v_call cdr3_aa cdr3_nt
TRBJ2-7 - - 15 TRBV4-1 CASSQDADSSYEQYF TGCGCCAGCAGCCAAGATGCCGACTCCTCCTACGAGCAGTACTTC
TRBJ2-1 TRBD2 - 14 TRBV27 CASNGLADHNEQFF TGTGCCAGCAACGGACTAGCGGACCACAATGAGCAGTTCTTC
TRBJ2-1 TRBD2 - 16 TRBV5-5 CASSLASGARWNEQFF TGTGCCAGCAGCTTGGCGAGCGGGGCCCGCTGGAATGAGCAGTTCTTC
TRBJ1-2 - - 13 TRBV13 CASSLGWVEGYTF TGTGCCAGCAGCTTAGGCTGGGTGGAAGGCTACACCTTC
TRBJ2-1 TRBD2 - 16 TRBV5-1 CASSLGTSGAGNEQFF TGCGCCAGCAGCTTGGGGACTAGCGGCGCGGGAAATGAGCAGTTCTTC
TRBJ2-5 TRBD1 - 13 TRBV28 CASLTGGRETQYF TGTGCCAGCCTTACAGGGGGCAGGGAGACCCAGTACTTC
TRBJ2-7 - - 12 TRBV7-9 CASKGNSYEQYF TGTGCCAGCAAAGGGAACTCCTACGAGCAGTACTTC
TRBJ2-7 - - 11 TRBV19 CASSPGREQYF TGTGCCAGCTCACCAGGTAGGGAGCAGTACTTC
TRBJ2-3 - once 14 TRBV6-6 CASSEGLYTDTQYF TGTGCCAGCAGTGAGGGTTTATACACAGATACGCAGTATTTT
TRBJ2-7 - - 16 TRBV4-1 CASSQGAVVPTYEQYF TGCGCCAGCAGCCAAGGGGCGGTGGTCCCCACCTACGAGCAGTACTTC
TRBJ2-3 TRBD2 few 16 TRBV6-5 CASSYAQRGGADTQYF TGTGCCAGCAGTTACGCTCAGCGGGGTGGCGCAGATACGCAGTATTTT
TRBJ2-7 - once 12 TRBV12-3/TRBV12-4 CASSLAQGGEYF TGTGCCAGCAGTTTAGCGCAGGGGGGGGAGTACTTC
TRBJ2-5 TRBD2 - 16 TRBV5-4 CASSLAGTSGQETQYF TGTGCCAGCAGCTTAGCCGGGACTAGCGGGCAAGAGACCCAGTACTTC
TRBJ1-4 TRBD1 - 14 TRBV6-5 CASSWGQGNEKLFF TGTGCCAGCAGTTGGGGACAGGGTAATGAAAAACTGTTTTTT
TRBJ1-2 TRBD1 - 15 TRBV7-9 CASSGETGAYYGYTF TGTGCCAGCAGCGGAGAGACAGGGGCCTACTATGGCTACACCTTC
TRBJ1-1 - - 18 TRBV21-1 CASSKIGDRGPCTTEAFF TGTGCCAGCAGCAAAATTGGGGACAGGGGGCCTTGTACCACTGAAGCTTTCTTT
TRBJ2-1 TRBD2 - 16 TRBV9 CASSVGSGDLYNEQFF TGTGCCAGCAGCGTAGGTAGCGGGGACCTATACAATGAGCAGTTCTTC
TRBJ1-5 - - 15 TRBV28 CASMGTTNSNQPQHF TGTGCCAGCATGGGGACTACCAATAGCAATCAGCCCCAGCATTTT
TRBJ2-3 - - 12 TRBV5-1 CASSLPTDTQYF TGCGCCAGCAGCCTACCAACAGATACGCAGTATTTT
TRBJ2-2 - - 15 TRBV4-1 CASSGRQGGFEELFF TGCGCCAGCAGCGGAAGGCAGGGGGGTTTTGAGGAGCTGTTTTTT
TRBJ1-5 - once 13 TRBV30 CAWSVGSNQPQHF TGTGCCTGGAGTGTAGGGAGCAATCAGCCCCAGCATTTT
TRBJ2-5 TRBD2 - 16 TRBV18 CASSPPQLAGEGTQYF TGTGCCAGCTCACCACCGCAACTAGCGGGAGAAGGGACCCAGTACTTC
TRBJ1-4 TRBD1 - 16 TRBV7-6 CASSLRTGRRDEKLFF TGTGCCAGCAGCTTAAGGACAGGCCGGAGGGATGAAAAACTGTTTTTT
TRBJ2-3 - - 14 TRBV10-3 CAISGSGSTDTQYF TGTGCCATCAGTGGGAGCGGGAGCACAGATACGCAGTATTTT
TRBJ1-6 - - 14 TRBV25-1 CASTGSGYNSPLHF TGTGCCAGCACAGGGAGCGGCTATAATTCACCCCTCCACTTT
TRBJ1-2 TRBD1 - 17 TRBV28 CASRPSNRGIRHYGYTF TGTGCCAGCAGGCCCTCAAACAGGGGGATTCGGCATTATGGCTACACCTTC
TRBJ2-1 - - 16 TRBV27 CASTLGSGGTYNEQFF TGTGCCAGCACCCTCGGGTCAGGGGGGACCTACAATGAGCAGTTCTTC